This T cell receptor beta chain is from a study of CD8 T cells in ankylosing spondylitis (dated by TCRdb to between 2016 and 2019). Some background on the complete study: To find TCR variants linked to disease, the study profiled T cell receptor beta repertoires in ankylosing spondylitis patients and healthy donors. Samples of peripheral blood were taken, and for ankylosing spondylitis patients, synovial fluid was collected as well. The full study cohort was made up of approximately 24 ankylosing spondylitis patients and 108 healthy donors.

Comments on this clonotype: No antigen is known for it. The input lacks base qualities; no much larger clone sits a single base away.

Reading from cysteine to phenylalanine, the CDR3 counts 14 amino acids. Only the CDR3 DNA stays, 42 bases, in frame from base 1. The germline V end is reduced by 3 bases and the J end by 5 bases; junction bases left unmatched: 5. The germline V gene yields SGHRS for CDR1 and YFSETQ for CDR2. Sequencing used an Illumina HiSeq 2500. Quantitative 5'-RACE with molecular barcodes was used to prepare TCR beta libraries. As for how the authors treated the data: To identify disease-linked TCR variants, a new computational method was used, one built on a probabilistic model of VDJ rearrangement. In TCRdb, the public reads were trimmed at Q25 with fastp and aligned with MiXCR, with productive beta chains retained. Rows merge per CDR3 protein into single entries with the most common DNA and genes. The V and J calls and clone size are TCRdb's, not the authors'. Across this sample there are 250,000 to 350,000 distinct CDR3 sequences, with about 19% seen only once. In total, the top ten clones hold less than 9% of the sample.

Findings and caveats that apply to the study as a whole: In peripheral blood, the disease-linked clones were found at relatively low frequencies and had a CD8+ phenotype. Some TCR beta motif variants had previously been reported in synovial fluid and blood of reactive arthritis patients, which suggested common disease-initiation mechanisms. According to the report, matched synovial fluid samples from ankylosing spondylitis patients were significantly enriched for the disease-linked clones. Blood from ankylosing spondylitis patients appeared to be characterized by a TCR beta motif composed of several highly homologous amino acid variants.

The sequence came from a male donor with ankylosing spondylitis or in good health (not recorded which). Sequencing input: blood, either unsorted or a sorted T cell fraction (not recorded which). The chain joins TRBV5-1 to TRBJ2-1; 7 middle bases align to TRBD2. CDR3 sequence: CASSWGAGHNEQFF. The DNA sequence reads TGCGCCAGCAGCTGGGGAGCGGGGCACAATGAGCAGTTCTTC.